The rows below give T cell receptor beta chains drawn from one sample of a study of blood T cell repertoires in COVID-19. Using immunoSEQ multiplex PCR, the repertoire was profiled, and TCRdb retains in-frame clones only, with some absent. The profile covers approximately 120,000 clones, with around 84% appearing a single time and around 8% taken by the ten largest. The source material was peripheral blood. These receptors were obtained from a woman older than 75 with active or convalescent COVID-19. Both conserved end residues are part of each CDR3. A D gene is named only where the DNA matches it firmly. Clone size, where shown, is once, few, many, or a class for clones that have expanded.

TRBV5-1	-	TRBJ2-3	-	TGCGCCAGCAGGTTGGTGGGAGCAGGCACAGATACGCAGTATTTT	CASRLVGAGTDTQYF
TRBV5-1	TRBD1	TRBJ2-3	-	TGCGCCAGCAGCTTAGGGGGCGGCACAGATACGCAGTATTTT	CASSLGGGTDTQYF
TRBV5-1	-	TRBJ1-5	few	TGCGCCAGCAGCTTAACAGGCGGCAATCAGCCCCAGCATTTT	CASSLTGGNQPQHF
TRBV7-2	TRBD2	TRBJ2-3	-	TGTGCCAGCAGCTTACTGTCGGGACTAGCGCCGAGCACAGATACGCAGTATTTT	CASSLLSGLAPSTDTQYF
TRBV27	TRBD1	TRBJ1-2	-	TGTGCCAGCAGCTACGGGACAGAATATGGCTACACCTTC	CASSYGTEYGYTF
TRBV7-2	-	TRBJ1-2	-	TGTGCCAGCAGCTTAGATGCCAGGGCAAATGGCTACACCTTC	CASSLDARANGYTF
TRBV27	TRBD2	TRBJ2-2	-	TGTGCCACCCTAGCGGGAACGAACACCGGGGAGCTGTTTTTT	CATLAGTNTGELFF
TRBV24-1	-	TRBJ1-5	-	TGTGCCACCAGTGATCCTAATCAGCCCCAGCATTTT	CATSDPNQPQHF
TRBV7-9	-	TRBJ2-7	-	TGTGCCAGCAGCCCCCCACCCCGGTACACGGGGGAGCAGTACTTC	CASSPPPRYTGEQYF
TRBV7-9	TRBD1	TRBJ2-3	-	TGTGCCAGCAACGTAGGACAGGGGTTAGATACGCAGTATTTT	CASNVGQGLDTQYF
TRBV7-2	TRBD2	TRBJ2-3	once	TGTGCCAGCAGGAAGGAGGTCGGGACTAGCGGCAGCACAGATACGCAGTATTTT	CASRKEVGTSGSTDTQYF
TRBV7-2	TRBD2	TRBJ2-7	-	TGTGCCAGCAGCTTAGCGGCTAGCGGGAGTTTCTCCTACGAGCAGTACTTC	CASSLAASGSFSYEQYF
TRBV5-1	-	TRBJ2-7	-	TGCGCCAGCAGCTTGGGAGGGATCTCCTACGAGCAGTACTTC	CASSLGGISYEQYF
TRBV28	TRBD1	TRBJ2-7	-	TGTGCCAGCAGCCAGGACAGGGGCGAGCAGTACTTC	CASSQDRGEQYF
TRBV7-3	TRBD2	TRBJ2-4	-	TGTGCCAGCAGCTTAGCTAGCGGGGCTAAAAACATTCAGTACTTC	CASSLASGAKNIQYF
TRBV2	TRBD1	TRBJ2-7	-	TGTGCCAGCAGCGCGGGACAGGGAACCTACGAGCAGTACTTC	CASSAGQGTYEQYF
TRBV14	TRBD2	TRBJ2-2	-	TGTGCCAGCAGCCAACTACTAGCGGGGAACACCGGGGAGCTGTTTTTT	CASSQLLAGNTGELFF
TRBV5-4	-	TRBJ1-6	once	TGTGCCAGCAGCCCGGAGGGGATTAGCTCCTATAATTCACCCCTCCACTTT	CASSPEGISSYNSPLHF
TRBV24-1	TRBD1	TRBJ1-2	-	TGTGCCAGCCGACAGGGGGCTTCTGGTGGCTACACCTTC	CASRQGASGGYTF
TRBV14	TRBD2	TRBJ2-7	-	TGTGCCAGCAGCCGCTCTAGCGGGAGCTACGAGCAGTACTTC	CASSRSSGSYEQYF
TRBV5-1	-	TRBJ1-3	-	TGCGCCAGCAGCTTGGGGGCAGCTTCTGGAAACACCATATATTTT	CASSLGAASGNTIYF
TRBV5-1	TRBD2	TRBJ2-7	-	TGCGCCAGCAGCTTGGCGGCGGGAGGGCCCATCGAGCAGTACTTC	CASSLAAGGPIEQYF
TRBV3-1/TRBV3-2	-	TRBJ2-1	once	TGTGCCAGCAGCCAAGGAGGGAGGAATGAGCAGTTCTTC	CASSQGGRNEQFF
TRBV5-1	-	TRBJ1-1	-	TGCGCCAGCAGCTTGGCCGGTCAGAACACTGAAGCTTTCTTT	CASSLAGQNTEAFF
TRBV12-3/TRBV12-4	-	TRBJ1-4	-	TGTGCCAGCAGTCTCCAGATTAATGAAAAACTGTTTTTT	CASSLQINEKLFF
TRBV9	TRBD2	TRBJ2-2	-	TGTGCCAGCAGCTTAAGCGGGAGGGCGGTGACCGGGGAGCTGTTTTTT	CASSLSGRAVTGELFF
TRBV5-1	-	TRBJ2-5	-	TGCGCCAGCAGCTTGGTAGCTCCCGCTCAAGAGACCCAGTACTTC	CASSLVAPAQETQYF
TRBV6-5	-	TRBJ2-1	once	TGTGCCAGCAGTTTCGAGCCCGAAAGCTCCTACAATGAGCAGTTCTTC	CASSFEPESSYNEQFF
TRBV6-5	-	TRBJ1-1	-	TGTGCCAGCAATGGGCAGGGTGGAGGACAGGAAGCTTTCTTT	CASNGQGGGQEAFF
TRBV29-1	-	TRBJ1-1	once	TGCAGCGTTGATCGGCAGGGTAGCACTGAAGCTTTCTTT	CSVDRQGSTEAFF
TRBV20-1	TRBD1	TRBJ1-5	once	TGCAGTGCTAGTACCATTTTGGGACAGGGTGTCGGCAATCAGCCCCAGCATTTT	CSASTILGQGVGNQPQHF
TRBV29-1	TRBD1	TRBJ2-4	-	TGCAGCGCTTCAACCGGGACAGTAGCCAAAAACATTCAGTACTTC	CSASTGTVAKNIQYF
TRBV6-5	-	TRBJ1-3	-	TGTGCCACCCAAGGGGGGGTATCTGGAAACACCATATATTTT	CATQGGVSGNTIYF
TRBV7-3	-	TRBJ2-7	-	TGTGCCAGCAGCGAACAGGGCCCCCTGGACGAGCAGTACTTC	CASSEQGPLDEQYF
TRBV25-1	-	TRBJ2-2	few	TGTGCCAGCAGTGAATCCAGCGGGTCCACCGGGGAGCTGTTTTTT	CASSESSGSTGELFF
TRBV5-6	TRBD1	TRBJ1-1	few	TGTGCCAGCAGCTCGGGGACAGGGTTTGAAGCTTTCTTT	CASSSGTGFEAFF
TRBV28	TRBD2	TRBJ2-5	few	TGTGCCAGCAGTTCGGGACTAGCGGGAAACCAAGAGACCCAGTACTTC	CASSSGLAGNQETQYF
TRBV14	TRBD2	TRBJ2-1	-	TGTGCCAGCAGCCAAACCGGGACTAGCGGGAGTCGCTACAATGAGCAGTTCTTC	CASSQTGTSGSRYNEQFF
TRBV15	-	TRBJ1-5	-	TGTGCCACCAGCTCCCACACCCCAAATCAGCCCCAGCATTTT	CATSSHTPNQPQHF
TRBV20-1	-	TRBJ1-1	many	TGCAGTGTGAAGAGGTGGACTGAAGCTTTCTTT	CSVKRWTEAFF
TRBV5-8	-	TRBJ2-7	-	TGTGCCAGCAGCTTGACGACAGTTAGCTACGAGCAGTACTTC	CASSLTTVSYEQYF
TRBV2	-	TRBJ1-2	-	TGTGCCAGCAGTCGCGACGGACAGTTCGAAGGCTACACCTTC	CASSRDGQFEGYTF
TRBV18	-	TRBJ1-1	-	TGTGCCAGCTCTCCACCATGGTCCGGGAGTCACACTGAAGCTTTCTTT	CASSPPWSGSHTEAFF
TRBV7-9	TRBD1	TRBJ1-5	-	TGTGCCAGCAGCTTCCGGGACAGGGGTCAGCCCCAGCATTTT	CASSFRDRGQPQHF
TRBV6-4	-	TRBJ2-3	few	TGTGCCAGCAGTGCGAGCGAGGCAGATACGCAGTATTTT	CASSASEADTQYF
TRBV5-1	TRBD1	TRBJ2-2	-	TGCGCCAGCAGAGTATATGCAGGGGGCACCGGGGAGCTGTTTTTT	CASRVYAGGTGELFF
TRBV24-1	-	TRBJ2-1	few	TGTGCCACCAGTGACCTCAGGGGTAATGAGCAGTTCTTC	CATSDLRGNEQFF
TRBV18	TRBD2	TRBJ2-1	-	TGTGCCAGCTCACCATTCCTAGCGGGAGGGAACAATGAGCAGTTCTTC	CASSPFLAGGNNEQFF
TRBV12-3/TRBV12-4	-	TRBJ2-5	-	TGTGCCAGCAGTTGGTGGAGTGAGACCCAGTACTTC	CASSWWSETQYF
TRBV5-1	-	TRBJ2-3	-	TGCGCCAGCAGCGATGCCAGAAGCACAGATACGCAGTATTTT	CASSDARSTDTQYF
TRBV7-8	-	TRBJ2-2	-	TGTGCCAGTAGGAAAGGACAGACGAACACCGGGGAGCTGTTTTTT	CASRKGQTNTGELFF
TRBV21-1	-	TRBJ2-7	-	TGTGCCAGCAGTAGCTGGACTAGCGTAGCCTACGAGCAGTACTTC	CASSSWTSVAYEQYF
TRBV28	TRBD1	TRBJ1-1	-	TGTGCCAGCAACCAATTGGACAGGCCCACTGAAGCTTTCTTT	CASNQLDRPTEAFF
TRBV5-8	-	TRBJ1-4	-	TGTGCCAGCAGCTTGGCGGGGGATGAAAAACTGTTTTTT	CASSLAGDEKLFF
TRBV4-1	TRBD2	TRBJ2-1	-	TGCGCCAGCAGCCAAAGTCTTCAACTAGCGGGAGGGATTGAGCAGTTCTTC	CASSQSLQLAGGIEQFF
TRBV7-3	-	TRBJ2-7	-	TGTGCCAGCAGCTTAAGTGCAGGAAAGGGGTACGAGCAGTACTTC	CASSLSAGKGYEQYF
TRBV7-8	TRBD1	TRBJ2-2	-	TGTGCCAGCAGCTTATCACGGACAGGGGGCGGAAACGCCGGGGAGCTGTTTTTT	CASSLSRTGGGNAGELFF